This entry describes one T cell receptor (beta chain). This receptor's antigen is unknown. Base quality data are lacking; no much larger clone is found one base away. These data are taken from a study of blood T cell repertoires in COVID-19 (dated by TCRdb to the early 2020s). Study-wide context: Samples covering the acute and convalescent phases of COVID-19 were provided by collaborators in the United States, Italy and Spain. HLA class I and class II types, where available, came from metadata supplied by the sample provider rather than from assay-based typing. The samples were drawn from the first 160 participants of the ongoing ImmuneRACE study and from roughly 1,300 subjects provided by 6 global collaborators. The prospective study material was composed of cDNA or gDNA derived from T cells, B-cell-depleted T cells, or PBMCs. A de-identified subject ID, COVID-19 status, age in years and sex were almost always included in the sample metadata. Subjects who had been exposed to COVID-19, were actively infected with it, or had recovered from it provided the deeply sampled blood TCRbeta repertoires that made up the dataset. A freely available public database, intended as a resource for researchers studying the immune response to SARS-CoV-2, is where the repertoires were released. Beyond this particular receptor, the publication reports: The quantity of clinical and demographic metadata differed by source and by participant and was supplied without curation.

Looking up the germline V gene (reference sequence) yields CDR1 SGHNT and CDR2 YYREEE. Trimmed from V: 1 base; trimmed from J: 4 bases; junction bases lacking a gene match: 5. The CDR3 has 14 amino acids, counting the end cysteine and phenylalanine. The kept DNA is CDR3 alone, 42 bases in frame from the first base. TCRbeta CDR3 regions were amplified from genomic DNA by means of the immunoSEQ Assay, a bias-controlled multiplex PCR. Concerning the study's data processing: Within the assay, amplification of reference gene primers was used to estimate how many nucleated cells each sample contained. To quantify the absolute abundance of each unique TCRbeta CDR3 rearrangement, sequence reads were collapsed and filtered. For each sample, productive Simpson clonality was calculated as the square root of Simpson's diversity index across productive rearrangements. Here the immuneACCESS table is served through TCRdb, limited to in-frame sequences with V and J called. Missing clones are a known gap in these copies; in checked studies unresolved V genes cover under half, and the rest lacks a known reason. Clone size and the V and J calls come from that table; the DNA yielded D and trimming. Recorded for this sample are some 220,000 clones; nearly 95% of them occurred a single time. Roughly 0.89% of the sample is taken by the ten largest.

One collaborating source in Seattle enrolled patients during active infection and followed them longitudinally through the course of disease. Collaborating institutions collected whole blood in K2EDTA tubes following their own protocols. For TCRbeta analysis, collaborators shipped samples as frozen whole blood, isolated PBMCs, or DNA extracted from either of those sample types. The V and J segments used are TRBV5-4 and TRBJ2-7; a stretch of 7 junction bases matches TRBD1. Sequencing was done on a sample of peripheral blood. The receptor was isolated from a young man with COVID-19, enrolled during active disease. This receptor carries the CDR3 CASSLNPGQYEQYF. The nucleotide sequence reads as follows: TGTGCCAGCAGCTTGAACCCGGGACAGTACGAGCAGTACTTC.